This TCR beta chain stems from a study of cytomegalovirus exposure and HLA in healthy donors. With regard to this clone: Its antigen is not identified.

V was pared by 0 bases and J by 5 bases, with 5 bases of the junction left unmatched. Per the germline V gene, CDR1 is SGHTS and CDR2 is YDEGEE. The CDR3 totals 15 residues. With 60 Vbeta and 13 Jbeta primers, the PCR was carried out. How the authors handled the data: Counted up in a later analysis, unique TCR beta chains came to about 80 million, with roughly 11 million shared. Only in-frame clones appear in the TCRdb table, and some are missing; sequencing was by immunoSEQ multiplex PCR. The D gene and trimming were derived from the DNA, and the V and J assignments and clone size from that table. The data show 150,000 to 200,000 clones, roughly 88% seen once. Broader study findings: Overall, 164 TCR beta chains were annotated as cytomegalovirus-associated. In a later analysis, 15,000 to 20,000 TCR beta sequences were associated with HLA alleles at 0.05 false discovery rate. Later analysis placed DRB1 highest and HLA-C lowest in TCR association rates, which differed by HLA locus.

This clonotype originated in a man between 18 and 35 years old in good health and CMV-seropositive. Sequenced input: PBMCs. The V and J genes are TRBV5-8 and TRBJ1-5, with 7 bases aligning to TRBD1. The DNA of the CDR3 is TGTGCCAGCAGCTTGGCAGGGGGAGTTGATCAGCCCCAGCATTTT. Its translation: CASSLAGGVDQPQHF.